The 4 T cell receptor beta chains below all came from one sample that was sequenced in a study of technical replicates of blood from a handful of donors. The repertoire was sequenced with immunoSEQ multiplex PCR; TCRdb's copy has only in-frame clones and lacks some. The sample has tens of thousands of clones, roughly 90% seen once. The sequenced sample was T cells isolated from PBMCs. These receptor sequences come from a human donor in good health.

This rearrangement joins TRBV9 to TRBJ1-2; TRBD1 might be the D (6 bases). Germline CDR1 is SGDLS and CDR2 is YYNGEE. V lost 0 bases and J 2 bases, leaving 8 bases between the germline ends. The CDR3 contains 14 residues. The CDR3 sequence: CASSVATGNYGYTF. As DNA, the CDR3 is TGTGCCAGCAGCGTAGCTACAGGGAACTATGGCTACACCTTC.

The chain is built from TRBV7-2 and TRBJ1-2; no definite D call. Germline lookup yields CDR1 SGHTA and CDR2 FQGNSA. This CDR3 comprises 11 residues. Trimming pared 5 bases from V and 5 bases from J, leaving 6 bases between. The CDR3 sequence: CASSRTYGYTF. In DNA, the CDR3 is TGTGCCAGCAGCCGAACTTATGGCTACACCTTC.

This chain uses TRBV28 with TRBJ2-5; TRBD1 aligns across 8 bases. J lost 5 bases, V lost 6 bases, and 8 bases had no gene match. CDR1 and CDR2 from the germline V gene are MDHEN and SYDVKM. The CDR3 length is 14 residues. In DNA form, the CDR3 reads TGTGCCAGCAGATTTGCAGGGGGCGGGGAGACCCAGTACTTC. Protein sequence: CASRFAGGGETQYF. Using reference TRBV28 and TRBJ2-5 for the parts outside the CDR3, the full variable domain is DVKVTQSSRYLVKRTGEKVFLECVQDMDHENMFWYRQDPGLGLRLIYFSYDVKMKEKGDIPEGYSVSREKKERFSLILESASTNQTSMYLCASRFAGGGETQYFGPGTRLLVL.

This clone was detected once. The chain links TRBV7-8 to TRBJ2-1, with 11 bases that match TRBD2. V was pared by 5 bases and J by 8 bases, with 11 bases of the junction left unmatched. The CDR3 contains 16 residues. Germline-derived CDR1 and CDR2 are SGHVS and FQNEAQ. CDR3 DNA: TGTGCCAGCAGCCGAATGGTAGCGGGAGGGATCGATGAGCAGTTCTTC. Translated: CASSRMVAGGIDEQFF.